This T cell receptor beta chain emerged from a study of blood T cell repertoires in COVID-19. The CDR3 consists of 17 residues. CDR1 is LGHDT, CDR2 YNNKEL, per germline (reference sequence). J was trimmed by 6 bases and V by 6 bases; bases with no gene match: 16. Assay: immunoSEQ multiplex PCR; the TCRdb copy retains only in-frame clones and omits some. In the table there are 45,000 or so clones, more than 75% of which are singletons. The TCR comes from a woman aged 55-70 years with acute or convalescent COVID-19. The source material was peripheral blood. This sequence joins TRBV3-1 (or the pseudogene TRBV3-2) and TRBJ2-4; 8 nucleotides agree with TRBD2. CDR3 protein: CASRDGSGGTRRNIQYF. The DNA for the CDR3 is TGTGCCAGCAGGGACGGAAGCGGGGGAACACGAAGAAACATTCAGTACTTC.